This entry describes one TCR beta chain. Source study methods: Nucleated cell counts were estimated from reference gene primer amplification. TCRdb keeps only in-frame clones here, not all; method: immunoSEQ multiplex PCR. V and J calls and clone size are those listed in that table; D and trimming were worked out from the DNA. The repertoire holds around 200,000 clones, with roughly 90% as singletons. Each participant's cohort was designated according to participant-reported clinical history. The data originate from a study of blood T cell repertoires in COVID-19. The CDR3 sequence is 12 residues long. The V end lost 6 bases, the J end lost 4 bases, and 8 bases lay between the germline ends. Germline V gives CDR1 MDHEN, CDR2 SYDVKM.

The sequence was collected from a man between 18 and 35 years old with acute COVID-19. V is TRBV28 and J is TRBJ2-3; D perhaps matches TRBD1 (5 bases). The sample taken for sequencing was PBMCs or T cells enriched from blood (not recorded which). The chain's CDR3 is CASRRQPDTQYF. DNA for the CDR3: TGTGCCAGCAGAAGACAGCCAGATACGCAGTATTTT.